These T cell receptor beta chains were read from a single sample in a study of OX40 agonist ivuxolimab in advanced cancers. TCRdb keeps only in-frame clones here, not all; method: immunoSEQ multiplex PCR. The table shows 20,000 or so clones, with approximately 84% occurring only once. The sample here was CD4+ or CD8+ T cells sorted from blood, taken in a trial of the OX40 agonist ivuxolimab. The receptors were sampled from an adult with an advanced solid tumor such as melanoma, head and neck, liver or kidney cancer. Both conserved end residues are part of each CDR3. The D gene is left open where the match is weak. Rows give clone size only sometimes, using once, few, many, or a class for an expanded clone.

j_call v_call clone_size d_call cdr3_nt cdr3_aa
TRBJ1-2 TRBV6-7 few NA TGTGCCAGCAGTTACTCGGTCCCGGGGGGGACCTATGGCTACACCTTC CASSYSVPGGTYGYTF
TRBJ2-7 TRBV5-1 NA TRBD1 TGCGCCAGCAGCTTCGGGACAGGGGAACCCGAGCAGTACTTC CASSFGTGEPEQYF
TRBJ2-7 TRBV25-1 NA NA TGTGCCAGCAGTGAACTGAGAGGTGAGCAGTACTTC CASSELRGEQYF
TRBJ2-5 TRBV5-6 NA TRBD1 TGTGCCAGCAGCCCTGACAGGGGATCCGGGAAGACCCAGTACTTC CASSPDRGSGKTQYF
TRBJ2-1 TRBV2 NA TRBD2 TGTGCCAGCAGCGGGACTAGCGGGAGAAGTGAGCAGTTCTTC CASSGTSGRSEQFF
TRBJ2-3 TRBV5-1 NA NA TGCGCCAGCAGCTTTTGGACAGGCACAGATACGCAGTATTTT CASSFWTGTDTQYF
TRBJ1-3 TRBV28 NA TRBD1 TGTGCCAGCAGTAGACAGGGGACTGGAAACACCATATATTTT CASSRQGTGNTIYF
TRBJ2-3 TRBV5-5 NA NA TGTGCCAGCACCTCGACTCCGGGCACAGATACGCAGTATTTT CASTSTPGTDTQYF
TRBJ1-4 TRBV19 NA TRBD1 TGTGCCACTACCCCGGGACAGGGTCGTGAAAAACTGTTTTTT CATTPGQGREKLFF
TRBJ1-1 TRBV7-9 NA NA TGTGCCAGCAGCCCTACCCTTAGGGCATTTAACACTGAAGCTTTCTTT CASSPTLRAFNTEAFF
TRBJ2-2 TRBV7-2 NA NA TGTGCCAGCAGCTATGGACAAGCTAACACCGGGGAGCTGTTTTTT CASSYGQANTGELFF
TRBJ2-6 TRBV4-3 NA NA TGCGCCAGCAGCCACGGTCCGATTCGGGGCTCTGGGGCCAACGTCCTGACTTTC CASSHGPIRGSGANVLTF
TRBJ2-1 TRBV18 NA NA TGTGCCAGCTCACCCGACTGGAACGATGAGCAGTTCTTC CASSPDWNDEQFF
TRBJ2-7 TRBV27 NA TRBD2 TGTGCCAGCAGTCGTAAGGGCCTAGCGGGAGGTACGTACGAGCAGTACTTC CASSRKGLAGGTYEQYF
TRBJ2-5 TRBV7-2 NA TRBD2 TGTGCCAGCAGCCAAGCCAGCGGGACTCAAGAGACCCAGTACTTC CASSQASGTQETQYF
TRBJ2-2 TRBV29-1 NA TRBD1 TGCAGTTTCGTGGGACAGGGGCGAACCGGGGAGCTGTTTTTT CSFVGQGRTGELFF
TRBJ2-3 TRBV6-1 NA TRBD1 TGTGCCAGCAGTGAAGGGGACAGGGTTGCAGATACGCAGTATTTT CASSEGDRVADTQYF
TRBJ1-3 TRBV11-2 once TRBD1 TGTGCCAGCAGCTTGGGACAGGGGGCCTCTGGAAACACCATATATTTT CASSLGQGASGNTIYF
TRBJ2-2 TRBV5-1 NA TRBD1 TGCGCCAGCAGCTTGGGGGCAGGGGGCGCCGGGGAGCTGTTTTTT CASSLGAGGAGELFF
TRBJ2-7 TRBV7-6 NA NA TGTGCCAGCAGCTCCGATGACGGATACGAGCAGTACTTC CASSSDDGYEQYF
TRBJ2-1 TRBV7-9 NA NA TGTGCCAGCAGCCCACCTATGAGCAATGAGCAGTTCTTC CASSPPMSNEQFF
TRBJ1-4 TRBV6-5 NA NA TGTGCCAGCCGCCCCGCGGGATCAACTAATGAAAAACTGTTTTTT CASRPAGSTNEKLFF
TRBJ2-1 TRBV29-1 NA NA TGCAGCGTTTTCCAGGGTGGTTCCAATGAGCAGTTCTTC CSVFQGGSNEQFF
TRBJ1-6 TRBV10-2 NA TRBD1 TGCGCCAGCAGCCCGGGACAGGATAATTCACCCCTCCACTTT CASSPGQDNSPLHF
TRBJ2-2 TRBV6-1 few NA TGTGCCAGCAGTGTGAGCCCAGGGATAGCCGGGGAGCTGTTTTTT CASSVSPGIAGELFF
TRBJ2-7 TRBV5-1 NA NA TGCGCCAGCAGCTCCACCACGAGGTTAAACACGCACTACGAGCAGTACTTC CASSSTTRLNTHYEQYF
TRBJ2-7 TRBV10-3 once TRBD1 TGTGCCATCAGTGATGGGCAGGGGGTCTACGAGCAGTACTTC CAISDGQGVYEQYF
TRBJ1-4 TRBV29-1 NA NA TGCAGCGCCGGGACGGGGCAAGCTAATGAAAAACTGTTTTTT CSAGTGQANEKLFF
TRBJ2-1 TRBV29-1 NA NA TGCAGCGTTGTGAAGGATGAGCAGTTCTTC CSVVKDEQFF
TRBJ2-7 TRBV28 NA TRBD1 TGTGCCAGCAGAGAGGGAGAGCGGACAGGGGCCAATCTTACCTACGAGCAGTACTTC CASREGERTGANLTYEQYF
TRBJ1-3 TRBV19 NA NA TGTGCCAGTAGCGCGGGGGGGCCTGGAAACACCATATATTTT CASSAGGPGNTIYF
TRBJ1-5 TRBV19 NA NA TGTGCCAGTAGTATGGGGGTTATGGGGGCAGGGAATCAGCCCCAGCATTTT CASSMGVMGAGNQPQHF
TRBJ1-3 TRBV2 NA NA TGTGCCAGCAGTGGGACATTCGGAAACACCATATATTTT CASSGTFGNTIYF
TRBJ2-2 TRBV30 NA NA TGTGCCTGGAGTGGACAGGAGAACACCGGGGAGCTGTTTTTT CAWSGQENTGELFF
TRBJ1-1 TRBV11-2 NA NA TGTGCCAGCAGCTTAGACCCGGGCCCGAACACTGAAGCTTTCTTT CASSLDPGPNTEAFF
TRBJ2-7 TRBV7-2 NA TRBD2 TGTGCCAGCAGGGCACCCAATCTAGCGGGAGGGCCCTACGAGCAGTACTTC CASRAPNLAGGPYEQYF
TRBJ1-3 TRBV29-1 NA TRBD1 TGCAGCGCAACGACAGGGGGTGGAAACACCATATATTTT CSATTGGGNTIYF
TRBJ2-5 TRBV29-1 NA NA TGCAGCGTAACCTCCCAGGAGGGGATGGAGACCCAGTACTTC CSVTSQEGMETQYF
TRBJ2-5 TRBV9 once NA TGTGCCAGCAGCGACGGCGGGTGGGGACAAGAGACCCAGTACTTC CASSDGGWGQETQYF
TRBJ2-5 TRBV2 NA TRBD2 TGTGCCAGGGGAGGGCAGGGTCGGAAGACCCAGTACTTC CARGGQGRKTQYF
TRBJ1-1 TRBV6-6 NA TRBD1 TGTGCCAGCAGTTTAATACAGGGGGACACTGAAGCTTTCTTT CASSLIQGDTEAFF
TRBJ2-3 TRBV7-9 NA NA TGTGCCAGCAGCGGAGGGGCGGGGCGAACAGATACGCAGTATTTT CASSGGAGRTDTQYF
TRBJ2-7 TRBV4-1 once NA TGCGCCAGCAGCCAACCGGGACAATCTTACGAGCAGTACTTC CASSQPGQSYEQYF
TRBJ1-4 TRBV6-1 NA TRBD1 TGTGCCAGCAGTCGGACAGGGACCAATGAAAAACTGTTTTTT CASSRTGTNEKLFF
TRBJ2-5 TRBV2 NA NA TGTGCCAGCAGACTCCAAGAGACCCAGTACTTC CASRLQETQYF
TRBJ1-1 TRBV4-3 NA NA TGCGCCAGCAGCCAAGACCCTTCGGGGGGACTCACTGAAGCTTTCTTT CASSQDPSGGLTEAFF
TRBJ2-7 TRBV5-1 NA NA TGCGCCAGCAGCCGGCTATGCGAGCAGTACTTC CASSRLCEQYF
TRBJ2-5 TRBV5-4 once NA TGTGCCAGCAGCGAGAGCTGGGGGCTATCCGAGACCCAGTACTTC CASSESWGLSETQYF